The entry that follows covers one T cell receptor beta chain sequence. Its antigen is not identified. Antigen-specific CD4+ T cells were first expanded with viral peptide pools by the ViraFEST assay and only then sequenced. Following an approximately 11-day culture, CD4+ T cells were purified. Testing of the vaccine recipients showed negative nucleocapsid antibodies and no prior SARS-CoV-2 infection. The data originate from a study of vaccination effects on CD4 cells after COVID-19. TCRdb's table, derived via immunoSEQ multiplex PCR, lists solely in-frame clones and lacks some. The sample lists some 69,000 clones; 65% to 85% were seen once. This CDR3 region has 13 residues. With 4 bases removed from V and 7 bases from J, the gap between germline ends came to 11 bases. CDR1 and CDR2 (germline): MNHEY, SMNVEV (reference sequence).

The sequence came from a human donor who received a COVID-19 vaccine. The source was CD4+ T cells from PBMCs cultured with HCoV-NL63 spike peptides, collected before COVID-19 vaccination. V is TRBV27 and J is TRBJ1-5; unclear D gene. Here the CDR3 DNA reads TGTGCCAGCAGTTCTATATTTGGGCAGCCCCAGCATTTT. This translates into CASSSIFGQPQHF.